This T cell receptor (beta chain) stems from a study of CD8 T cells in ankylosing spondylitis. Findings and limits, study-wide: Peripheral blood samples showed relatively rare disease-linked clones, and these clones were CD8+. Typical of ankylosing spondylitis blood, it appeared, was a TCR beta motif of roughly eight highly homologous variants.

5'-RACE, quantitative and with molecular barcodes, yielded the TCR beta libraries. MiXCR, run by TCRdb on the 5' RACE reads, gives a single entry per CDR3 protein. The table records around 220,000 distinct CDR3 sequences, around 19% of them present only once. Points on this clonotype: Its antigen remains unknown.

This CDR3 is built from 12 residues. V lost 7 bases and J lost 4, with 8 bases in between. Specimen: blood, either unsorted or a sorted T cell fraction (not recorded which). The chain combines TRBV12-3 or TRBV12-4 with TRBJ2-1; the D gene is possibly TRBD1 (6 bases). The TCR comes from a male donor with ankylosing spondylitis. The CDR3 DNA sequence: TGTGCCAGCACTACAGGGTACAATGAGCAGTTCTTC. It translates to CASTTGYNEQFF.